Each of the 11 T cell receptor beta chains below was sequenced from the same sample in a study of T cells in Graves' hyperthyroidism and ophthalmopathy. TCR beta CDR3 sequences were amplified from RNA transcripts. HTBI primers drove first-round RT-PCR of the TCR CDR3. TCRdb processed the multiplex PCR reads anew with MiXCR; each CDR3 protein has one entry. The sample lists roughly 400,000 distinct CDR3 sequences, roughly 25% occurring once. Sequencing input: blood. These receptors originate from a man aged 50 to 60 with Graves' hyperthyroidism.

The genes are TRBV7-3 and TRBJ1-6; D unresolved. Germline CDR1 and CDR2: SGHTA and FQGTGA. V was trimmed by 0 bases and J by 9 bases, leaving 12 bases between them. The CDR3 covers 15 residues. The CDR3 nucleotides read TGTGCCAGCAGCTTAACGTCAGAGGAGGCTTCACCCCTCCACTTT. Protein: CASSLTSEEASPLHF.

This clonotype occurred once. The V and J genes are TRBV6-6 and TRBJ2-4, with TRBD1 matching 10 bases. CDR3 size: 16 residues. The ends lost 0 bases at V and 9 bases at J; junction bases unmatched: 8. Germline CDR1 and CDR2: MNHNY and SVGAGI (reference sequence). CDR3 amino acids: CASSYSSTGGEGIQYF. Here the CDR3 DNA reads TGTGCCAGCAGTTACTCATCGACAGGGGGCGAGGGCATTCAGTACTTC.

This clonotype was recorded many times. V is TRBV19 and J is TRBJ2-7; 7 nucleotides align to TRBD2. V shed 5 bases, J shed 4 bases, and the junction held 8 bases outside the gene matches. CDR3 length: 14 residues. From germline, CDR1 is LNHDA and CDR2 SQIVND (reference sequence). CDR3 nucleotide sequence: TGTGCCAGTAGTTCAGCTAGCGGAGAGTACGAGCAGTACTTC. Amino acid sequence: CASSSASGEYEQYF.

The V and J genes are TRBV11-3 and TRBJ2-7; possible D gene TRBD2, 6 bases. This CDR3 is built from 15 residues. Trimming removed 2 bases from V and 4 bases from J, with 15 bases in between. Germline lookup yields CDR1 SGHNT and CDR2 YENEEA. The CDR3 DNA reads TGTGCCAGCAGCTTAACCTCGGGAGCCGTTTACGAGCAGTACTTC. This codes for CASSLTSGAVYEQYF.

The chain recombines TRBV7-2 with TRBJ2-4; D unclear. CDR1 is SGHTA and CDR2 is FQGNSA in the germline V gene. The germline V and J ends were trimmed by 1 base and 8 bases, with 15 bases remaining between them. The length of the CDR3 is 15 residues. CDR3: CASSLVRTPDHIQYF. Written as DNA, the CDR3 is TGTGCCAGCAGCTTAGTTAGGACCCCCGATCACATTCAGTACTTC.

The rearrangement joins TRBV28 to TRBJ2-5, with TRBD2 identical over 10 bases. This CDR3 is 16 amino acids long. Germline CDR1 reads MDHEN; CDR2 reads SYDVKM. V shed 6 bases, J shed 5 bases, and the junction held 12 bases outside the gene matches. The CDR3, as DNA: TGTGCCAGCAGATCACTAGCGGGACGAAGTAGGGAGACCCAGTACTTC. Translating gives CASRSLAGRSRETQYF.

The V gene is TRBV24-1, the J gene TRBJ2-1, with 12 nucleotides matching TRBD2. The ends lost 2 bases at V and 4 bases at J; junction bases unmatched: 5. The CDR3 runs 17 residues. Germline V CDR1 and CDR2: KGHDR, SFDVKD. This CDR3 reads CATSDSTSGSGYNEQFF. Written as DNA, the CDR3 is TGTGCCACCAGTGATTCGACTAGCGGGAGCGGGTACAATGAGCAGTTCTTC.

This sequence joins TRBV5-1 and TRBJ2-2; D is unclear. Germline V gene sequence: CDR1 SGHRS, CDR2 YFSETQ. The CDR3 spans 14 residues. V lost 6 bases and J lost 1, with 10 bases in between. The CDR3 sequence is CASMIGRNTGELFF. In nucleotides, the CDR3 is TGCGCCAGCATGATTGGGCGGAACACCGGGGAGCTGTTTTTT.

This clonotype was detected many times. The J gene is TRBJ2-3, the V gene TRBV11-3, with 14 bases fitting TRBD2. Germline V gene data show CDR1 as SGHNT and CDR2 as YENEEA. V shed 4 bases and J 4 bases; nucleotides not matched to a gene: 4. CDR3 size: 16 residues. This CDR3 reads CASSWRLAGGADTQYF. CDR3 nucleotides: TGTGCCAGCAGCTGGAGACTAGCGGGAGGGGCAGATACGCAGTATTTT.

This clonotype has a count of ten or more. The chain carries TRBV10-3 and TRBJ2-7; D is uncertain. Trimming cost V 4 bases and J 3 bases, with 7 bases left between them. The germline V gene encodes CDR1 ENHRY and CDR2 SYGVKD. The CDR3 contains 12 residues. The DNA of the CDR3 is TGTGCCATCAGTGGGTCAGTCTACGAGCAGTACTTC. Translated, it gives CAISGSVYEQYF.

The gene calls are TRBV12-3 or TRBV12-4 and TRBJ2-5, with a possible D match to TRBD2 (6 bases). V lost 3 bases, J lost 3 bases, and 11 bases lay in between. This CDR3 has 14 amino acids. As DNA, the CDR3 is TGTGCCAGCAGTTTCGGGGGTACAAAAGAGACCCAGTACTTC. It codes for CASSFGGTKETQYF.